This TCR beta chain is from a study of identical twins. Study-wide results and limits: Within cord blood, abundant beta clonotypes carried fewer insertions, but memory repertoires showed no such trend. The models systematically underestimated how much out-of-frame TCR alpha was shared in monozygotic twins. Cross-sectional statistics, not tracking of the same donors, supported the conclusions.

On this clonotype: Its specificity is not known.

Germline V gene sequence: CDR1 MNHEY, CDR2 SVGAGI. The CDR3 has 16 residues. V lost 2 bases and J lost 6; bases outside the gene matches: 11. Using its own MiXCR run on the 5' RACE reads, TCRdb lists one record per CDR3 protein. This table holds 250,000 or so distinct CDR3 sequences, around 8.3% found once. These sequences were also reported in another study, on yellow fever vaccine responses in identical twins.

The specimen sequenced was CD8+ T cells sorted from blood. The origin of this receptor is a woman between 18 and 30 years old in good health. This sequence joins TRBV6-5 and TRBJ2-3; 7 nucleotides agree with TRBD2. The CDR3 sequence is CASSYVVGGVQDTQYF. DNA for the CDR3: TGTGCCAGCAGTTACGTTGTGGGAGGGGTTCAGGATACGCAGTATTTT.